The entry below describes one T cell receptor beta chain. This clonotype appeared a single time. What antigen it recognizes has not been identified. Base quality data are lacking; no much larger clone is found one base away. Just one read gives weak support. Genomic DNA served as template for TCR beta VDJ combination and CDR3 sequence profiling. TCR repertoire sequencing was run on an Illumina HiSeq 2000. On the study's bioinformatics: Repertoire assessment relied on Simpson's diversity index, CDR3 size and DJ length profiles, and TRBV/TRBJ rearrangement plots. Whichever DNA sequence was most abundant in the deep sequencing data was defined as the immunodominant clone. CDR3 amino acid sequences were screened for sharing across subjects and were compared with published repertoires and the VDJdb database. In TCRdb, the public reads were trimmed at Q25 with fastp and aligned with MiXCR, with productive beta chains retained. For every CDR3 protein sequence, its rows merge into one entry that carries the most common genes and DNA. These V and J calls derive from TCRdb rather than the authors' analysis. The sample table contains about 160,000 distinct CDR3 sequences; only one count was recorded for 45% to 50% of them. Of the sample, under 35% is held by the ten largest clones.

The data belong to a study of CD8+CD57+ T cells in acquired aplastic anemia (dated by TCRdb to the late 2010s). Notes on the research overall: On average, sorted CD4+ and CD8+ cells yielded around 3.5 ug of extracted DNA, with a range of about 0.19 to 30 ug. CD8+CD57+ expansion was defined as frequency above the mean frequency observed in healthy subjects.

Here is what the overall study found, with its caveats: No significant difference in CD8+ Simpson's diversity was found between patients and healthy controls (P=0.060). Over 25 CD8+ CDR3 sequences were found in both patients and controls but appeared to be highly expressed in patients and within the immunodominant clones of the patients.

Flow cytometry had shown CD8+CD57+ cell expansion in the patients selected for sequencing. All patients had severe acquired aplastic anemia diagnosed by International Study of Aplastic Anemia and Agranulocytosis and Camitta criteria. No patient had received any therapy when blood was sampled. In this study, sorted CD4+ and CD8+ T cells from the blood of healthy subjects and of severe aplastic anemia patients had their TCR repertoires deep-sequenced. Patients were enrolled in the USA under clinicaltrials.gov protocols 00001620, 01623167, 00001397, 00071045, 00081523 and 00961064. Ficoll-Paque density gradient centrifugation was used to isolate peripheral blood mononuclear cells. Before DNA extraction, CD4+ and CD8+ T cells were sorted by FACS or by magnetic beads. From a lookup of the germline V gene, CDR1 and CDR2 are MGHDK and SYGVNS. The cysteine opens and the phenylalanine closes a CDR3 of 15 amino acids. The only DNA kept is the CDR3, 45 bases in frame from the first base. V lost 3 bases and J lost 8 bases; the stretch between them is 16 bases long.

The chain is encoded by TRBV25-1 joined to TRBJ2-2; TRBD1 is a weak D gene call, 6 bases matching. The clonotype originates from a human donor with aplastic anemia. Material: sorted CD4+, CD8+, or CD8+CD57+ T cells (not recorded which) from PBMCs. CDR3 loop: CASSDLRDIGGELFF. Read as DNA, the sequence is TGTGCCAGCAGTGACCTACGGGACATCGGTGGGGAGCTGTTTTTT.